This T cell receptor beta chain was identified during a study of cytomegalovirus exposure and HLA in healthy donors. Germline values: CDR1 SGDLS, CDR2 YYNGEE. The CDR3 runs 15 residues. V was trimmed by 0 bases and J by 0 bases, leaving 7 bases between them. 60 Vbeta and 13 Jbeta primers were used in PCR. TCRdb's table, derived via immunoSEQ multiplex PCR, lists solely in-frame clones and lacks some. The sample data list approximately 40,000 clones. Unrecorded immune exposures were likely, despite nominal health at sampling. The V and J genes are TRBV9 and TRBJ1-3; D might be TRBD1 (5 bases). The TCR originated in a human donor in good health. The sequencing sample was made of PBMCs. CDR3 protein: CASSVGQGSGNTIYF. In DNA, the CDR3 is TGTGCCAGCAGCGTAGGCCAGGGCTCTGGAAACACCATATATTTT.